The sequence of this TCR beta chain was determined in a study of cytomegalovirus exposure and HLA in healthy donors. Study-level findings and limits: The study put 150 or so TCR beta chains on its list as cytomegalovirus-associated. Certain sequence variants were highly shared and formed a cluster, and this cluster was likely a sequencing artifact.

PCR employed 60 Vbeta and 13 Jbeta primers. Methods used by the authors: In a later analysis, the count reached about 80 million unique TCR beta chains, with approximately 10 million shared. Repertoires were generated with immunoSEQ multiplex PCR, while TCRdb's copy carries only in-frame clones and drops some. That table gives V, J and clone size, and the DNA gave D and trimming. The repertoire has more than 90,000 clones, roughly 80% of them found once; the top ten carry 4.5% to 5%. This clone was recorded once. As yet, its antigen is unknown. Per the germline V gene, CDR1 is KGHSH and CDR2 is LQKENI. The V and J ends lost 2 bases and 10 bases respectively, with 11 bases between them. The CDR3 extends over 12 amino acids.

The TCR sequence derives from a man aged 45-65 years in good health and CMV-seropositive. The chain employs TRBV18 and TRBJ1-1, with no clear D. Sample: PBMCs. CDR3 in amino acids: CASSPTTGGAFF. Written as DNA, the CDR3 is TGTGCCAGCTCACCAACGACGGGAGGAGCTTTCTTT.